Presented here are 2 T cell receptor beta chains from one specimen sequenced in a study of cytomegalovirus exposure and HLA in healthy donors. The PCR ran on 60 Vbeta and 13 Jbeta primers. Only in-frame clones appear in the TCRdb table, and some are missing; sequencing was by immunoSEQ multiplex PCR. This sample carries under 100,000 clones, 60% to 80% of them seen once, and the ten largest clones take 2.5% to 4%. What was sequenced was PBMCs. Receptor source: a man aged 50 or older in good health and CMV-seronegative.

This chain links TRBV6-1 with TRBJ2-3, with D maybe TRBD1 (6 bases). V was clipped by 4 bases and J by 5 bases, with 13 bases between them. The CDR3 consists of 14 residues. Per germline, CDR1 MNHNS and CDR2 SASEGT. In DNA form, the CDR3 reads TGTGCCAGCAGTGGCAACAGGGTCGTAGATACGCAGTATTTT. Its translation: CASSGNRVVDTQYF.

This sequence joins TRBV7-2 and TRBJ1-1; TRBD1 agrees at 9 bases. In germline, CDR1 is SGHTA, CDR2 FQGNSA. The CDR3 length is 17 residues. V lost 4 bases and J lost 0; bases outside the gene matches: 9. In nucleotides, the CDR3 is TGTGCCAGCAGCTCCCCGGGACAGGGAAGGATGAACACTGAAGCTTTCTTT. Its protein is CASSSPGQGRMNTEAFF. Full variable domain (rest looked up from reference TRBV7-2 and TRBJ1-1): GAGVSQSPSNKVTEKGKDVELRCDPISGHTALYWYRQSLGQGLEFLIYFQGNSAPDKSGLPSDRFSAERTGGSVSTLTIQRTQQEDSAVYLCASSSPGQGRMNTEAFFGQGTRLTVV.